Given below is one TCR beta chain in context. TCRdb's copy holds only in-frame clones and misses some; the assay was immunoSEQ multiplex PCR. Of a few hundred thousand clones in the sample, 75% to 90% were seen once. The source of the sample is a study of blood T cell repertoires in COVID-19. As for the study in general: Samples came from the United States, Italy and Spain, spanning acute and convalescent COVID-19.

Germline V gives CDR1 SGHRS, CDR2 YFSETQ. The CDR3 is 14 amino acids. Trimming stripped 4 bases from V and 0 bases from J, with 10 bases between. For recovered donors of Cohort 3, there were two negative PCRs, clearance, or symptom resolution. The V and J genes are TRBV5-1 and TRBJ1-2; no reliable D call. Sequenced material: PBMCs or T cells enriched from blood (not recorded which). The receptor was derived from a man aged 35-49 years who had recovered from COVID-19. The CDR3 DNA is TGCGCCAGCAGCCGGGATCAGTCTAACTATGGCTACACCTTC. Protein: CASSRDQSNYGYTF.